This TCR beta chain derives from a study of lymphopenia after photon versus proton radiotherapy (dated by TCRdb to the late 2010s). Context from the whole study: The immunological effects of photon versus proton radiation therapy were compared in patients with gastrointestinal tumors who developed high-grade lymphopenia. A cohort of some 20 patients with gastrointestinal tumors who received either photon or proton therapy and subsequently developed lymphopenia was included. The goal of the study was to describe how the two radiation modalities differ in their effects on the immune system. The investigation overall reported the following: After the lymphocyte count nadir, repertoires from photon-treated patients showed oligoclonal expansion, particularly of CD8+ Temra cells, and this expansion drove the decline in diversity. During treatment, patients who received proton therapy stayed relatively stable, whereas patients who received photon therapy lost naive T cells and TCR diversity and gained effector/memory populations. Across the cohort, among patients who died, a greater drop in TCR diversity after the nadir was inversely correlated with overall survival time. The survival association was assessed only in patients who died, and better survival with proton therapy was presented by the authors as a possibility rather than a demonstrated result.

Details on this clone: Its antigen is not yet known. The sample holds no much larger clone one base away, and base qualities are not on file.

As encoded in the germline V gene, CDR1 is SGDLS while CDR2 is YYNGEE. The CDR3 runs 16 amino acids, cysteine and phenylalanine included. The kept DNA is CDR3 alone, 48 bases in frame from the first base. Germline trimming amounts to 0 bases on V and 5 bases on J, with 7 as the count of junction bases outside the gene matches. Receptor libraries were prepared by the immunoSEQ multiplex PCR assay. Deep sequencing of rearranged TCR beta loci, alongside multiparametric flow cytometry, was used to profile T cell repertoires. Sourced from immuneACCESS, this table was stored by TCRdb with only in-frame sequences that have V and J called. A share of the clones is absent; for the studies checked, an unresolved V gene accounts for under half, and the remainder has no known explanation. Counted in this sample were tens of thousands of clones; around 83% of them appeared once. The top ten clonotypes cover 29% of the sample.

The TCR comes from a man in his fifties with gastric cancer. Specimen: peripheral blood, collected from a patient treated with photon-based radiotherapy. The chain is made from TRBV9 and TRBJ2-5, with TRBD2 matching 10 junction bases. This receptor has the CDR3 CASSVGLAGEGETQYF. The base sequence is TGTGCCAGCAGCGTAGGGCTAGCGGGAGAGGGGGAGACCCAGTACTTC. Beyond the CDR3, the reference TRBV9 and TRBJ2-5 genes provide the residues; the full variable domain reads: DSGVTQTPKHLITATGQRVTLRCSPRSGDLSVYWYQQSLDQGLQFLIQYYNGEERAKGNILERFSAQQFPDLHSELNLSSLELGDSALYFCASSVGLAGEGETQYFGPGTRLLVL.